The rows below give T cell receptor beta chains drawn from one sample of a study of identical twins. TCRdb fed the 5' RACE reads into MiXCR, producing one record per CDR3 protein. The sample yields around 160,000 distinct CDR3 sequences, under 4.5% seen once. What was sequenced was memory T cells sorted from blood. Receptors were obtained from a man between 18 and 29 years old in good health. Each CDR3 is given with its conserved first and last residue. The D gene is left open where the match is weak. Part of the rows lack a size; the others show once, few, many or a class for expanded clones.

V gene,J gene,clone size,D gene,CDR3 protein,CDR3 DNA
TRBV28,TRBJ2-7,.,TRBD2,CASSALREGAYEQYF,TGTGCCAGCAGCGCCCTGCGGGAGGGGGCGTACGAGCAGTACTTC
TRBV5-1,TRBJ2-7,many,.,CASSLAPHSEQYF,TGCGCCAGCAGCTTGGCCCCCCACTCCGAGCAGTACTTC
TRBV30,TRBJ2-2,many,.,CAWSVITNTGELFF,TGTGCCTGGAGTGTAATCACGAACACCGGGGAGCTGTTTTTT
TRBV20-1,TRBJ2-1,.,.,CSAHLASGKGEQFF,TGCAGTGCCCACCTGGCGTCTGGTAAAGGTGAGCAGTTCTTC
TRBV7-8,TRBJ2-7,many,.,CASSLSDTGSYEQYF,TGTGCCAGCAGCTTAAGCGATACAGGCTCCTACGAGCAGTACTTC
TRBV20-1,TRBJ1-1,many,TRBD1,CSAEETGGVTEAFF,TGCAGTGCGGAAGAAACAGGGGGAGTAACTGAAGCTTTCTTT
TRBV4-2,TRBJ2-1,many,.,CASSQDVDTGLNEQFF,TGTGCCAGCAGCCAAGATGTGGATACGGGGCTCAATGAGCAGTTCTTC
TRBV5-1,TRBJ2-1,many,TRBD2,CASSLGSSGVIEQFF,TGCGCCAGCAGCTTGGGTTCTAGCGGGGTTATAGAGCAGTTCTTC
TRBV20-1,TRBJ2-3,many,.,CSARGTSSSTDTQYF,TGCAGTGCTAGAGGGACTTCTTCTAGCACAGATACGCAGTATTTT
TRBV12-3/TRBV12-4,TRBJ2-3,many,.,CASSLARISTQYF,TGTGCCAGCAGTTTAGCGCGAATCAGCACGCAGTATTTT
TRBV7-2,TRBJ2-3,.,.,CASSLLRRGTDTQYF,TGTGCCAGCAGCTTACTTCGCAGGGGTACGGATACGCAGTATTTT
TRBV14,TRBJ2-3,many,.,CASSPGVTQYF,TGTGCCAGCAGCCCGGGGGTTACGCAGTATTTT
TRBV28,TRBJ2-1,many,.,CASYPNMASYNEQFF,TGTGCCAGCTACCCCAACATGGCCTCCTACAATGAGCAGTTCTTC
TRBV5-1,TRBJ1-1,many,TRBD1,CASSFRQGGLNTEAFF,TGCGCCAGCAGCTTTCGGCAGGGGGGGTTAAACACTGAAGCTTTCTTT
TRBV5-1,TRBJ2-5,many,TRBD2,CASSQGRGNQETQYF,TGCGCCAGCAGCCAAGGGAGGGGAAACCAAGAGACCCAGTACTTC
TRBV4-2,TRBJ1-6,.,.,CASSQGGDGGNSPLHF,TGTGCCAGCAGCCAAGGGGGCGATGGAGGTAATTCACCCCTCCACTTT
TRBV11-2,TRBJ2-4,many,TRBD1,CASRKPGQEKNIQYF,TGTGCCAGCAGGAAACCGGGACAGGAAAAAAACATTCAGTACTTC
TRBV10-3,TRBJ1-2,many,TRBD1,CAAKTRGLDGYTF,TGTGCCGCCAAGACCAGGGGGCTAGACGGCTACACCTTC